This is a list of T cell receptor beta chains from one sample in a study of OX40 agonist ivuxolimab in advanced cancers. TCRdb's copy holds only in-frame clones and misses some; the assay was immunoSEQ multiplex PCR. Among some 48,000 clones listed, approximately 91% were seen once. This specimen was CD4+ or CD8+ T cells sorted from blood, taken in a trial of the OX40 agonist ivuxolimab. All receptors derive from an adult with an advanced solid tumor such as melanoma, head and neck, liver or kidney cancer. Each CDR3 is given without its conserved first and last residue. Fields, in order: J gene, clone size, V gene, CDR3 protein. Only part of the rows carry a size: once, few, many, or a class if the clone is expanded.

TRBJ1-2	NA	TRBV5-1	ASSEPGQGSYGYT
TRBJ1-2	NA	TRBV7-9	ASSLTEGPPGYT
TRBJ2-1	NA	TRBV29-1	SVESTGSSYNEQF
TRBJ2-1	NA	TRBV11-2	ATKGVIPYNEQF
TRBJ2-2	NA	TRBV29-1	SADIGPNTGELF
TRBJ1-1	NA	TRBV5-5	ASSLVVTNTEAF
TRBJ2-3	NA	TRBV7-9	ASSTGQGTLRNTQY
TRBJ2-7	NA	TRBV6-1	ASSVGQGMVLYEQY
TRBJ2-7	NA	TRBV27	ASFANAPGTGWVEQY
TRBJ1-4	NA	TRBV7-9	ASSLTSGTGFEKLF
TRBJ1-2	NA	TRBV4-1	ASSQGTGINYGYT
TRBJ2-7	NA	TRBV11-3	ASGEGQGYEQY
TRBJ2-6	medium-sized	TRBV6-1	ASSEGDSGANVLT
TRBJ2-5	NA	TRBV30	ASTGLAGETQY
TRBJ1-5	medium-sized	TRBV6-1	ASSWTEGSNQPQH
TRBJ2-5	NA	TRBV6-5	ASSYSTTGGEETQY
TRBJ2-3	NA	TRBV29-1	SVGAGPDTQY
TRBJ1-1	NA	TRBV11-2	ASSLPGTGETTEAF
TRBJ2-5	NA	TRBV6-9	ASSELAGGQETQY
TRBJ2-7	NA	TRBV29-1	SVESGGSYEQY
TRBJ1-5	NA	TRBV27	ASRPQGRSNQPQH
TRBJ2-5	NA	TRBV27	ASSFGQGRQETQY
TRBJ1-4	NA	TRBV5-8	ASIRTGRDEKLF